This paragraph covers one T cell receptor (beta chain) sequence. This sample was included in a study of chemoradiotherapy in HPV16-positive cancers. This CDR3 has 16 amino acids. CDR1 and CDR2 from the germline V gene are SGHDN and FVKESK. V trimming: 4 bases; J trimming: 2 bases; junction bases outside the gene matches: 7. Assay: immunoSEQ multiplex PCR; the TCRdb copy retains only in-frame clones and omits some. Among 15,000 or so clones listed, roughly 71% were seen once. This material was obtained from a patient who underwent chemoradiotherapy. The origin of this receptor is a human donor with HPV-associated anogenital cancer. J is TRBJ2-3 and V is TRBV14; 9 bases fit TRBD1. In DNA form, the CDR3 reads TGTGCCAGCAGCCCCCCCGGGACAGGGCACACAGATACGCAGTATTTT. Translated: CASSPPGTGHTDTQYF.